The clone carrying this T cell receptor (beta chain) appeared once. Its specificity is not known. Documented time point: week 35, safety follow-up. In the vaccine, a single dose held 300 ug of the mutant IDH1 20-mer peptide, along with topical imiquimod. This sample stems from a study of a mutant IDH1 vaccine in newly diagnosed glioma. Assay: immunoSEQ multiplex PCR; the TCRdb copy retains only in-frame clones and omits some. The sample shows around 52,000 clones, approximately 80% of them seen only once. CDR1 and CDR2 from the germline V gene are SGHVS and FQNEAQ. The CDR3 is 16 amino acids. V gave up 5 bases and J gave up 4 bases; unmatched junction bases: 13.

The sequences come from PBMCs, collected from a glioma patient whose treatment included an IDH1 peptide vaccine. This TCR was recovered from a man aged 35-49 years with glioma. The V gene is TRBV7-8, the J gene TRBJ2-7; TRBD1 aligns across 8 bases. This CDR3 is CASSAHYGTGSYEQYF. The CDR3 DNA follows: TGTGCCAGCAGCGCCCATTATGGGACAGGTTCTTACGAGCAGTACTTC.